This TCR beta chain is from a study of OX40 agonist ivuxolimab in advanced cancers. Broadly, across the study: Ivuxolimab was an agonistic, fully human IgG2 monoclonal antibody directed against OX40 (CD134), a costimulatory receptor. The dose-escalation cohort was about 86% male with a mean age of roughly 62 years, ranging from roughly 23 to 90. The paper reports the monotherapy dose-escalation portion (N of about 47 patients) of the phase I ivuxolimab trial. Among the roughly 52 dose-escalation patients, roughly 20 had hepatocellular carcinoma, about 15 melanoma, 9 renal cell carcinoma and 9 head and neck cancer. Peripheral TCRbeta sequencing was intended to test whether TCR sequence diversity was altered and clonal T-cell expansion was caused by ivuxolimab. Intravenous ivuxolimab was administered to patients every 2 weeks at six dose levels: 0.01, 0.1, 0.3, 1.5, 3 and 10 mg/kg. Partial responses occurred in three dose-escalation patients: two with cutaneous melanoma and one with hepatocellular carcinoma. Patients were allowed to have had prior anti-PD-1, anti-PD-L1 or anti-CTLA-4 therapy, and 30% to 40% of the dose-escalation patients had been treated with checkpoint inhibitors. Study-wide findings and limitations: Low levels of normalized T-cell clonal expansion were also seen in some nonresponding patients. After ivuxolimab, CD8+ T cells had more expanded clones than CD4+ T cells on average. At doses from 0.1 to 3.0 mg/kg, clonal expansion was seen in both CD4+ and CD8+ blood T cells between baseline and week 6. The antigen specificity of the clonally expanded peripheral T cells was not determined. Partial responders in the 0.1-3.0 mg/kg groups had among the lowest normalized peripheral clonal expansion, especially among CD8+ T cells.

Patients with a history of autoimmune disease or receiving systemic immunosuppression were excluded from the trial. Peripheral blood for TCR sequencing was collected from all dose cohorts at baseline, on cycle 4 day 1, and on cycle 7 day 1. Samples were obtained from an open-label, multicenter, first-in-human phase I dose-escalation trial of ivuxolimab. Adults with locally advanced or metastatic head and neck squamous cell, hepatocellular, melanoma or renal cell carcinoma were enrolled in the trial. Before TCR sequencing, CD4+ T cells and CD8+ T cells were sorted from peripheral blood as separate populations. Genomic DNA was extracted from sorted cells for sequencing of the TCRbeta CDR3 region. The immunoSEQ Assay was used to sequence the TCRbeta CDR3 regions. TCRdb carries this immuneACCESS record with in-frame sequences only. Its versions omit some clonotypes, under half of them owing to an unresolved V gene in the studies checked, with the rest unexplained. The sample records 60,000 to 65,000 clones, under 95% of which are singletons. The ten largest clones add up to roughly 5.5% of the sample.

In the case of this clone: Its antigen target is currently unknown. Qualities for individual bases were not recorded, and no much larger clone is one base off.

The CDR3 covers 17 residues, taking in both the cysteine and the phenylalanine. The sequence is cut down to CDR3 DNA, 51 bases in frame from base 1. V and J are trimmed by 5 bases and 2 bases, and the gene matches miss 11 bases of the junction. CDR1 and CDR2 were assigned from the germline V gene as SGHRS and YFSETQ. Sequences were derived from CD4+ or CD8+ T cells sorted from blood, sampled in a trial of the OX40 agonist ivuxolimab. This TCR was recovered from an adult with an advanced solid tumor such as melanoma, head and neck, liver or kidney cancer. The rearrangement combines TRBV5-1 with TRBJ2-1; 9 of the junction bases match TRBD1. Here is the DNA: TGCGCCAGCAGGAGGTCGGAGGGGACAGGGACCTACAATGAGCAGTTCTTC. It translates to CASRRSEGTGTYNEQFF.